The 5 T cell receptor beta chains reported below all come from one sample, sequenced in a study of T cell responses to AZD1222 COVID-19 vaccine. The data were produced by immunoSEQ multiplex PCR, yet TCRdb's version contains in-frame clones alone and is incomplete. Of over 110,000 clones listed, 85% to 95% are singletons. Sequencing was performed on peripheral blood, taken on day 0 of AZD1222 vaccination. These receptors came from an adult in good health.

This sequence joins TRBV7-3 and TRBJ2-1; a possible D gene is TRBD2 (5 bases). CDR1 and CDR2 from the germline V gene are SGHTA and FQGTGA. The CDR3 spans 15 residues. V lost 5 bases and J 2 bases, leaving 13 bases between the germline ends. The CDR3 reads CASSRSGNTYNEQFF. The DNA for the CDR3 is TGTGCCAGCAGCCGCAGCGGAAATACCTACAATGAGCAGTTCTTC.

This chain links TRBV9 with TRBJ2-5; 7 positions match TRBD2. There are 16 residues in the CDR3. J lost 4 bases, V lost 0 bases, and 9 bases had no gene match. Germline V gives CDR1 SGDLS, CDR2 YYNGEE. The CDR3 reads CASSVDPAGTRETQYF. The CDR3 coding sequence is TGTGCCAGCAGCGTAGATCCAGCGGGAACAAGAGAGACCCAGTACTTC.

The chain uses TRBV2 and TRBJ1-5; no clear D. CDR1 is SNHLY and CDR2 is FYNNEI in the germline V gene. The CDR3 totals 14 residues. V lost 3 bases, J lost 3 bases, and 9 bases lay in between. CDR3 sequence: CASSEWGDNQPQHF. The CDR3 region has the DNA TGTGCCAGCAGTGAGTGGGGAGACAATCAGCCCCAGCATTTT.

The chain is built from TRBV18 and TRBJ2-5; D gene uncertain. V lost 0 bases and J lost 5, with 19 bases in between. CDR1 is KGHSH and CDR2 is LQKENI in the germline V gene. The CDR3 consists of 17 residues. CDR3: CASSPPVTAPEVETQYF. CDR3 nucleotides: TGTGCCAGCTCACCACCGGTTACTGCCCCAGAGGTGGAGACCCAGTACTTC.

The J gene is TRBJ1-3, the V gene TRBV11-2; TRBD1 is a possible D gene (6 bases). This CDR3 has 15 residues. CDR1 and CDR2 (germline): SGHAT, FQNNGV. Trimming pared 7 bases from V and 4 bases from J, leaving 17 bases between. CDR3 in amino acids: CASTLQGGSGNTIYF. CDR3 in DNA: TGTGCCAGCACTCTACAGGGTGGCAGCGGAAACACCATATATTTT.